The 27 T cell receptor beta chains given below trace back to one sample, sequenced in a study of blood T cell repertoires in COVID-19. TCRdb keeps only in-frame clones here, not all; method: immunoSEQ multiplex PCR. The sample lists fewer than 200,000 clones; 82% were seen once. Sequencing was carried out using PBMCs or T cells enriched from blood (not recorded which). These TCRs come from a woman aged 55-70 years with acute COVID-19.

The chain couples TRBV10-3 to TRBJ1-2, with 10 bases lining up with TRBD1. Germline-derived CDR1 and CDR2 are ENHRY and SYGVKD. The CDR3 length is 14 residues. V was pared by 5 bases and J by 3 bases, with 3 bases of the junction left unmatched. CDR3 in amino acids: CAISSGTGDYGYTF. In nucleotides, the CDR3 is TGTGCCATCAGTTCCGGGACAGGGGACTATGGCTACACCTTC.

The V gene is TRBV4-3, the J gene TRBJ2-2; no clear D. The ends were cut back, 0 bases at V and 2 bases at J, with 7 bases in the middle. Germline-derived CDR1 and CDR2 are LGHNA and YSLEER. The CDR3 covers 15 residues. The CDR3 sequence: CASSQDILNTGELFF. The CDR3 DNA sequence: TGCGCCAGCAGCCAAGATATCCTAAACACCGGGGAGCTGTTTTTT.

The chain joins TRBV10-3 to TRBJ1-2; TRBD1 matches 7 bases. V lost 7 bases and J lost 6; bases outside the gene matches: 8. This CDR3 is 13 amino acids long. CDR1 and CDR2 from the germline V gene are ENHRY and SYGVKD. The CDR3 DNA follows: TGTGCCATCACCCCACAGGGGTTCGATGGCTACACCTTC. Its protein product is CAITPQGFDGYTF.

This chain connects TRBV5-6 to TRBJ2-7, with a weak D call TRBD2 (5 bases). Per germline, CDR1 SGHDT and CDR2 YYEEEE. The CDR3 is made up of 15 amino acids. V lost 2 bases and J lost 4, with 16 bases in between. The CDR3 region is CASSFLPGDIYEQYF. The CDR3 DNA follows: TGTGCCAGCAGCTTCCTGCCCGGGGATATATACGAGCAGTACTTC.

The V gene is TRBV4-2, the J gene TRBJ2-3; 9 bases are a match to TRBD1. Looked up from germline, CDR1 is LGHNA and CDR2 is YNFKEQ. This CDR3 is built from 16 residues. V lost 4 bases, J lost 3 bases, and 8 bases stayed unmatched. CDR3 sequence reads: CASSPDDRGRTDTQYF. The CDR3 bases are TGTGCCAGCAGCCCGGACGACAGGGGGAGAACAGATACGCAGTATTTT.

This sequence joins TRBV18 and TRBJ2-1; D gene unclear. Germline V gene data show CDR1 as KGHSH and CDR2 as LQKENI. V was cut by 2 bases and J by 3 bases, with 8 bases left in between. The CDR3 has 14 residues. CDR3 sequence reads: CASSPNSYYNEQFF. The CDR3 DNA reads TGTGCCAGCTCACCAAACAGTTACTACAATGAGCAGTTCTTC.

V usage is TRBV18 and J usage is TRBJ2-5; 7 bases are a match to TRBD2. Germline V gives CDR1 KGHSH, CDR2 LQKENI. This CDR3 spans 16 amino acids. The ends lost 0 bases at V and 1 base at J; junction bases unmatched: 5. CDR3 protein: CASSPPQGGSQETQYF. The CDR3 DNA is TGTGCCAGCTCACCACCCCAGGGAGGGAGCCAAGAGACCCAGTACTTC.

The chain combines TRBV7-2 with TRBJ1-2; D remains ambiguous. CDR1 SGHTA and CDR2 FQGNSA come from the germline V gene. This CDR3 is built from 15 residues. V dropped 5 bases and J dropped 4 bases, with 17 bases sitting between them. The CDR3 is CASSGPGRTIYGYTF. The CDR3 DNA follows: TGTGCCAGCAGCGGCCCCGGCAGGACTATCTATGGCTACACCTTC.

The CDR3 spells CASGEETSYNEQFF. The CDR3 region has the DNA TGTGCCAGCGGGGAGGAGACCTCCTACAATGAGCAGTTCTTC. The chain has TRBV3-1 (or the pseudogene TRBV3-2) and TRBJ2-1; D is perhaps TRBD2 (6 bases). The CDR3 is 14 residues long. Per the germline V gene, CDR1 is LGHDT and CDR2 is YNNKEL (reference sequence). The V end was cut by 8 bases, the J end by 0 bases, with 11 bases between.

The V call is TRBV5-4, the J call TRBJ2-7, with 7 nucleotides matching TRBD1. J lost 2 bases, V lost 4 bases, and 12 bases had no gene match. CDR1 is SGHNT and CDR2 is YYREEE in the germline V gene (reference sequence). The CDR3 spans 16 residues. CDR3 nucleotide sequence: TGTGCCAGCAGCCCTTCGGGGTGGGACAGACCCTACGAGCAGTACGTC. Protein sequence: CASSPSGWDRPYEQYV.

This chain connects TRBV19 to TRBJ2-1, with TRBD2 matching 8 bases. Germline-derived CDR1 and CDR2 are LNHDA and SQIVND (reference sequence). V shed 3 bases and J 8 bases; nucleotides not matched to a gene: 9. This CDR3 is 15 amino acids long. As DNA, the CDR3 is TGTGCCAGTAGTATGCTAAGCGGGAGTGGAGATGAGCAGTTCTTC. Translation: CASSMLSGSGDEQFF.

V usage is TRBV19 and J usage is TRBJ1-6, with D perhaps TRBD1 (5 bases). Germline loops: CDR1 LNHDA, CDR2 SQIVND (reference sequence). V was clipped by 3 bases and J by 5 bases, with 5 bases between them. The CDR3 extends over 13 amino acids. CDR3 loop: CASSIRDNSPLHF. CDR3 nucleotide sequence: TGTGCCAGTAGTATCAGGGATAATTCACCCCTCCACTTT.

This clone was counted a few times. The chain employs TRBV30 and TRBJ1-6, with TRBD1 matching over 8 bases. Trimming removed 5 bases from V and 7 bases from J; junction bases left unmatched: 10. This CDR3 has 15 amino acids. From germline, CDR1 is GTSNPN and CDR2 SVGIG (reference sequence). CDR3 sequence (DNA): TGTGCCTGGGGAGTGATCGGACAGGGAAATTCACCCCTCCACTTT. This encodes CAWGVIGQGNSPLHF.

This sequence joins TRBV9 and TRBJ2-3, with 8 positions matching TRBD2. This CDR3 is 16 amino acids long. V lost 2 bases to trimming and J lost 5 bases; unmatched junction nucleotides: 10. Germline V gene lookup returns CDR1 SGDLS and CDR2 YYNGEE. CDR3 amino acids: CASSVSAGRAEDTQYF. CDR3 DNA sequence: TGTGCCAGCAGCGTGAGTGCCGGGAGGGCCGAAGATACGCAGTATTTT.

The chain has TRBV9 and TRBJ2-7, with 12 bases identical to TRBD2. The CDR3 is 15 amino acids. With V trimmed by 3 bases and J by 2 bases, 3 bases remained unmatched. CDR1 is SGDLS, CDR2 YYNGEE, per germline. The DNA for the CDR3 is TGTGCCAGCAGCGGAGGACTAGCGGGAACCTACGAGCAGTACTTC. It translates to CASSGGLAGTYEQYF. Full variable domain (remainder filled in from reference TRBV9 and TRBJ2-7): DSGVTQTPKHLITATGQRVTLRCSPRSGDLSVYWYQQSLDQGLQFLIQYYNGEERAKGNILERFSAQQFPDLHSELNLSSLELGDSALYFCASSGGLAGTYEQYFGPGTRLTVT.

This chain uses TRBV7-2 with TRBJ2-5, with TRBD1 identical over 9 bases. V lost 5 bases to trimming and J lost 4 bases; unmatched junction nucleotides: 5. The germline V gene encodes CDR1 SGHTA and CDR2 FQGNSA. The CDR3 is 14 residues long. CDR3 loop: CASSRDRAVETQYF. The CDR3 DNA reads TGTGCCAGCAGCCGGGACAGGGCGGTAGAGACCCAGTACTTC.

V usage is TRBV21-1 and J usage is TRBJ1-5; the D call of TRBD1 is as the table states it, not checked on the DNA. TRBV21-1 is labeled a pseudogene. The CDR3 consists of 13 residues. CDR3 in amino acids: CASSTGVHQPQHF. CDR3 coding DNA: TGTGCCAGCAGCACAGGGGTGCATCAGCCCCAGCATTTT.

The gene calls are TRBV24-1 and TRBJ2-3; TRBD2 aligns across 12 bases. This CDR3 is 17 amino acids long. V lost 5 bases, J lost 3 bases, and 8 bases stayed unmatched. The V gene's germline CDR1 is KGHDR and CDR2 SFDVKD. CDR3 protein: CATSAPRGLAGTDTQYF. For the CDR3, the DNA is TGTGCCACCAGTGCCCCTCGGGGACTAGCGGGTACAGATACGCAGTATTTT.

J is TRBJ1-3 and V is TRBV15; 7 bases align to TRBD1. CDR1 is LNHNV and CDR2 is YYDKDF in the germline V gene (reference sequence). This CDR3 spans 17 amino acids. J was trimmed by 7 bases and V by 5 bases; bases with no gene match: 17. In nucleotides, the CDR3 is TGTGCCACCAGCCCCAACCTCCGAGACAGGGTATGGAACACCATATATTTT. Amino acid sequence: CATSPNLRDRVWNTIYF.

The J gene is TRBJ2-3, the V gene TRBV10-3, with 8 bases fitting TRBD2. CDR3 length: 18 amino acids. Germline loops: CDR1 ENHRY, CDR2 SYGVKD. Trimming took 6 bases from V and 6 from J; bases not matched to a gene: 20. Here the CDR3 DNA reads TGTGCCATCAGGGGGGACCGTATGACTAGCGTTCTCGGGGATACGCAGTATTTT. The encoded protein is CAIRGDRMTSVLGDTQYF.

The chain recombines TRBV7-2 with TRBJ2-1, with a weak D call TRBD2 (6 bases). Trimming removed 4 bases from V and 5 bases from J, with 12 bases in between. Germline CDR1 reads SGHTA; CDR2 reads FQGNSA. This CDR3 is 14 amino acids long. CDR3 protein: CASSSRGSNNEQFF. The CDR3 DNA reads TGTGCCAGCAGCTCACGGGGGTCGAACAATGAGCAGTTCTTC.

This chain uses TRBV3-1 (or the pseudogene TRBV3-2) with TRBJ1-2; D may be TRBD1 (5 bases). This CDR3 spans 16 amino acids. Germline CDR1 and CDR2: LGHDT and YNNKEL (reference sequence). The V end was cut by 4 bases, the J end by 1 base, with 16 bases between. The CDR3 DNA sequence: TGTGCCAGCAGCCTTAGCGGCACAGGATTTAACTATGGCTACACCTTC. Protein: CASSLSGTGFNYGYTF.

J is TRBJ2-3 and V is TRBV13, with 14 positions matching TRBD2. The junction had 5 bases not matched to a gene; V was cut back by 4 bases and J by 5 bases. Germline V gives CDR1 PRHDT, CDR2 FYEKMQ (reference sequence). The CDR3 sequence is 16 residues long. The CDR3 sequence is CASSSPGLAGVDTQYF. Written as DNA, the CDR3 is TGTGCCAGCAGCTCTCCGGGACTAGCGGGGGTAGATACGCAGTATTTT.

This chain links TRBV30 with TRBJ1-4; a possible D gene is TRBD1 (6 bases). Germline loops: CDR1 GTSNPN, CDR2 SVGIG (reference sequence). The CDR3 has 12 residues. The ends were cut back, 6 bases at V and 12 bases at J, with 17 bases in the middle. Here the CDR3 reads CACPQGAVELFF. The CDR3 coding sequence is TGTGCCTGCCCACAGGGTGCGGTGGAACTGTTTTTT.

The chain is built from TRBV27 and TRBJ2-2, with 7 bases lining up with TRBD1. Germline assignment: CDR1 MNHEY and CDR2 SMNVEV (reference sequence). This CDR3 region has 15 residues. Losses at the gene ends were 7 bases for V and 6 bases for J; bases not matched to a gene: 11. The CDR3 sequence is CASIGRQGVAGELFF. The CDR3 DNA sequence: TGTGCCAGCATAGGGAGACAGGGTGTAGCCGGGGAGCTGTTTTTT.

The V gene is TRBV10-3, the J gene TRBJ2-7; 8 positions agree with TRBD1. CDR3 length: 15 residues. Per the germline V gene, CDR1 is ENHRY and CDR2 is SYGVKD. The junction had 7 bases not matched to a gene; V was cut back by 0 bases and J by 6 bases. As DNA, the CDR3 is TGTGCCATCAGTGAGTCCAGGGGGCAAGGAAGCGAGCAGTACGTC. Protein sequence: CAISESRGQGSEQYV.

The chain couples TRBV4-3 to TRBJ1-1; D remains unclear. Germline CDR1 is LGHNA and CDR2 is YSLEER. V shed 1 base and J shed 1 base, with 7 bases lying between them. The CDR3 totals 14 residues. The CDR3 reads CASSQASGNTEAFF. In DNA, the CDR3 is TGCGCCAGCAGCCAAGCCTCAGGGAACACTGAAGCTTTCTTT.